The present T cell receptor beta chain was sequenced within a study of cytomegalovirus exposure and HLA in healthy donors. Whole-study context: Earlier results showed roughly 120 million unique TCR beta sequences derived from approximately 180 million T cells.

As for the donors, each was a healthy bone marrow donor. The CDR3 sequence is 14 residues long. In germline, CDR1 is KGHSH, CDR2 LQKENI. Deletions cut 9 bases from V and 3 bases from J, with 18 bases between. As regards this clone: The antigen remains undetermined.

Whole-study results and caveats: As a later analysis revealed, most CMV-associated TCR beta chains appeared HLA-restricted.

Primers included in the PCR were 60 Vbeta and 13 Jbeta primers. TCRdb's copy holds only in-frame clones and misses some; the assay was immunoSEQ multiplex PCR. The sample carries approximately 180,000 clones, roughly 86% recorded once. Sequencing input: PBMCs. This rearrangement joins TRBV18 to TRBJ2-7; tentatively, D is TRBD2 (6 bases). The source is a girl between 10 and 17 years old in good health and CMV-seropositive. CDR3 residues: CASGRGERVYEQYF. In DNA form, the CDR3 reads TGTGCCAGTGGTCGGGGTGAGCGGGTCTACGAGCAGTACTTC.